A single sample gave rise to the 19 T cell receptor beta chains below, sequenced in a study of regulatory T cells in long-lasting Graves disease. Time point in this sample: persistent/refractory GD, antithyroid drugs over 5 years with positive TRAb. Preparation of the TCR library used RNA extracted from PBMCs. For TCR beta, libraries came from iRepertoire HTBI primers and Arm-PCR of CDR3 regions. TCRdb recomputed calls from the multiplex PCR reads with MiXCR, one row per CDR3 protein. The sample has 400,000 to 500,000 distinct CDR3 sequences; roughly 23% are singletons. Sequencing used peripheral blood mononuclear cells (PBMCs), obtained when the disease was refractory, from a patient treated with antithyroid drugs. Receptor source: a female donor with Graves disease.

This clonotype was seen many times. The chain links TRBV7-2 to TRBJ2-5; possibly TRBD1 for D (6 bases). Trimming stripped 7 bases from V and 4 bases from J, with 13 bases between. The CDR3 is made up of 13 amino acids. CDR1 and CDR2 (germline): SGHTA, FQGNSA. The CDR3 reads CASKKGGIETQYF. The CDR3 DNA reads TGTGCCAGCAAGAAAGGGGGTATAGAGACCCAGTACTTC.

In the case of this clonotype: Given a much more abundant clone one base away, this may be a read error. The chain carries TRBV7-9 and TRBJ2-5, with 8 bases lining up with TRBD2. CDR3 length: 18 residues. Germline V CDR1 and CDR2: SEHNR, FQNEAQ (reference sequence). V gave up 6 bases and J gave up 2 bases; unmatched junction bases: 17. The CDR3 loop reads CASSSPLRSGVKQETQYF. The CDR3 region has the DNA TGTGCCAGCAGTTCACCCCTTCGTAGCGGGGTCAAGCAAGAGACCCAGTACTTC. The full variable domain, in which reference TRBV7-9 and TRBJ2-5 provide the parts outside the CDR3, is DTGVSQNPRHKITKRGQNVTFRCDPISEHNRLYWYRQTLGQGPEFLTYFQNEAQLEKSRLLSDRFSAERPKGSFSTLEIQRTEQGDSAMYLCASSSPLRSGVKQETQYFGPGTRLLVL.

A remark on this clonotype: Just one base apart from a much larger clone, this may be a read error. The rearrangement joins TRBV6-1 to TRBJ2-5; possible D gene TRBD1, 5 bases. This CDR3 comprises 14 residues. CDR1 and CDR2 (germline): MNHNS, SASEGT. The CDR3 loop reads CASNEQGSQETRYF. The CDR3 bases are TGTGCCAGCAACGAGCAGGGTTCCCAAGAGACCCGGTACTTC.

This clonotype was recorded a few times. The V and J genes are TRBV7-2 and TRBJ1-1; D is unresolved. V lost 6 bases to trimming and J lost 3 bases, with 11 bases between them. Germline V gene sequence: CDR1 SGHTA, CDR2 FQGNSA. The CDR3 consists of 13 residues. The CDR3 sequence: CASRPTVHTEAFF. The CDR3 region has the DNA TGTGCCAGCAGACCGACGGTACACACTGAAGCTTTCTTT.

This clonotype was picked up many times. The J gene is TRBJ1-5, the V gene TRBV6-2 or TRBV6-3; 7 bases line up with TRBD1. After removal of 2 bases from V and 4 bases from J, the junction contained 8 bases not matched to a gene. The CDR3 has 16 amino acids. Germline V gene data show CDR1 as MNHEY and CDR2 as SVGEGT. CDR3 nucleotide sequence: TGTGCCAGCAGTTACCCTGGGGGACAGAATAATCAGCCCCAGCATTTT. Its protein product is CASSYPGGQNNQPQHF.

This clonotype was detected a few times. This chain joins TRBV12-3 or TRBV12-4 and TRBJ2-6; D is undetermined. The V gene lost 8 bases and the J gene lost 3 bases, with 11 bases spanning the gap. CDR3 length equals 14 residues. The CDR3 sequence is CASGYGIGANVLTF. The CDR3 DNA follows: TGTGCCAGCGGCTACGGTATTGGGGCCAACGTCCTGACTTTC.

This clonotype was detected many times. The chain has TRBV12-3 or TRBV12-4 and TRBJ1-5, with unresolved D. The V end was cut by 6 bases, the J end by 3 bases, with 9 bases between. The CDR3 runs 13 residues. CDR3 protein: CASRLGVNQPQHF. As DNA, the CDR3 is TGTGCCAGCAGGCTCGGGGTCAATCAGCCCCAGCATTTT.

As concerns this clonotype: No conserved phenylalanine or tryptophan ends this CDR3, so it is likely a read error. The genes are TRBV18 and TRBJ1-1; D might be TRBD1 (5 bases). Germline V gene data show CDR1 as KGHSH and CDR2 as LQKENI. There are 13 residues in the CDR3. Trimming pared 6 bases from V and 6 bases from J, leaving 14 bases between. CDR3 bases: TGTGCCAGCTCCCGGGACGACGACGCTGAAGCTTTCCTT. Protein product: CASSRDDDAEAFL.

The V and J genes are TRBV7-2 and TRBJ2-5; a possible D gene is TRBD1 (6 bases). Germline CDR1 and CDR2: SGHTA and FQGNSA. The V and J ends lost 4 bases and 1 base respectively, with 13 bases between them. There are 15 residues in the CDR3. The CDR3 region is CASSSDPTGQETQYF. In nucleotides, the CDR3 is TGTGCCAGCAGCTCAGATCCGACAGGCCAAGAGACCCAGTACTTC.

This clonotype has a count of ten or more. This sequence joins TRBV28 and TRBJ2-7, with 8 bases aligning to TRBD2. Trimming removed 8 bases from V and 2 bases from J; junction bases left unmatched: 5. This CDR3 contains 13 residues. Germline assignment: CDR1 MDHEN and CDR2 SYDVKM. The chain's CDR3 is CASRGGPAYEQYF. The CDR3 DNA reads TGTGCCAGCCGCGGGGGGCCAGCCTACGAGCAGTACTTC.

The sample holds one count of this clonotype. This chain connects TRBV30 to TRBJ1-1; D is unresolved. Between the trimmed V and J ends, which lost 6 bases and 5 bases, there was a span of 7 bases. Germline CDR1 is GTSNPN and CDR2 is SVGIG (reference sequence). The CDR3 has 10 amino acids. Here the CDR3 reads CACSMTEAFF. As DNA, the CDR3 is TGTGCCTGTTCAATGACTGAAGCTTTCTTT.

The chain employs TRBV7-9 and TRBJ2-7, with D unclear. Between the trimmed V and J ends, which lost 1 base and 9 bases, there was a span of 10 bases. There are 12 residues in the CDR3. Germline-derived CDR1 and CDR2 are SEHNR and FQNEAQ (reference sequence). This CDR3 reads CASSLGGMGQYF. The CDR3 region has the DNA TGTGCCAGCAGCTTAGGTGGCATGGGGCAGTACTTC. The full variable domain, completed using reference TRBV7-9 and TRBJ2-7, is DTGVSQNPRHKITKRGQNVTFRCDPISEHNRLYWYRQTLGQGPEFLTYFQNEAQLEKSRLLSDRFSAERPKGSFSTLEIQRTEQGDSAMYLCASSLGGMGQYFGPGTRLTVT.

As for this clonotype: A much larger clone lies one base from this, so it may be a read error. V is TRBV6-1 and J is TRBJ1-1; D is ambiguous. Germline values: CDR1 MNHNS, CDR2 SASEGT. V was pared by 7 bases and J by 4 bases, with 13 bases between. The CDR3 loop spans 13 amino acids. The CDR3 reads CASIFSLRTEAFF. The CDR3 nucleotides read TGTGCCAGCATCTTCAGCCTACGCACTGAAGCTTTCTTT.

This clonotype was observed a handful of times. The chain uses TRBV27 and TRBJ2-7, with D possibly being TRBD1 (6 bases). Germline CDR1 MNHEY, CDR2 SMNVEV (reference sequence). The CDR3 runs to 15 residues. V dropped 6 bases and J dropped 3 bases, with 18 bases sitting between them. CDR3 DNA sequence: TGTGCCAGCAGGTCCCCTCTACAGGGAATCTACGAGCAGTACTTC. Translating it yields CASRSPLQGIYEQYF.

The table lists this clonotype with a few counts. The chain recombines TRBV20-1 with TRBJ1-6; TRBD1 aligns across 8 bases. Germline V gene lookup returns CDR1 DFQATT and CDR2 SNEGSKA (reference sequence). The length of the CDR3 is 13 residues. V lost 4 bases, J lost 8 bases, and 4 bases stayed unmatched. The CDR3 sequence is CSANADRDSPLHF. The CDR3 DNA sequence: TGCAGTGCTAATGCGGACAGGGATTCACCCCTCCACTTT.

The rearrangement uses TRBV11-3 and TRBJ2-2; tentative D call: TRBD1 (6 bases). CDR3 length: 17 residues. V shed 2 bases and J shed 3 bases, with 16 bases lying between them. Per germline, CDR1 SGHNT and CDR2 YENEEA. For the CDR3, the DNA is TGTGCCAGCAGCTTACTGGAAGGGACACATTACACCGGGGAGCTGTTTTTT. Its protein is CASSLLEGTHYTGELFF. The whole variable domain, remainder taken from reference TRBV11-3 and TRBJ2-2, is EAGVVQSPRYKIIEKKQPVAFWCNPISGHNTLYWYLQNLGQGPELLIRYENEEAVDDSQLPKDRFSAERLKGVDSTLKIQPAELGDSAVYLCASSLLEGTHYTGELFFGEGSRLTVL.

Many counts were recorded for this clonotype. The genes are TRBV11-3 and TRBJ1-1, with D perhaps TRBD1 (5 bases). Looked up from germline, CDR1 is SGHNT and CDR2 is YENEEA. CDR3 length: 14 amino acids. V dropped 5 bases and J dropped 5 bases, with 15 bases sitting between them. CDR3 sequence (DNA): TGTGCCAGCAGCCCGGGCGCAGGGAGAACTGAAGCTTTCTTT. Translating gives CASSPGAGRTEAFF.

The rearrangement uses TRBV5-4 and TRBJ2-7; 8 bases are a match to TRBD1. The CDR3 has 14 residues. Germline V gene lookup returns CDR1 SGHNT and CDR2 YYREEE (reference sequence). Trimming removed 2 bases from V and 4 bases from J; junction bases left unmatched: 5. CDR3 amino acids: CASSLQGDAYEQYF. The CDR3 DNA sequence: TGTGCCAGCAGCTTACAGGGGGACGCGTACGAGCAGTACTTC.

This clonotype showed up many times. CDR3 DNA sequence: TGTGCTAGTGGCGATCGGAACACCCAAGAGACCCAGTACTTC. Encoded protein: CASGDRNTQETQYF. The J gene is TRBJ2-5, the V gene TRBV12-5; no reliable D call. The length of the CDR3 is 14 residues. In germline, CDR1 is LGHNT, CDR2 FRNRAP. V was shortened by 6 bases and J by 1 base, with 12 bases between the two germline ends.